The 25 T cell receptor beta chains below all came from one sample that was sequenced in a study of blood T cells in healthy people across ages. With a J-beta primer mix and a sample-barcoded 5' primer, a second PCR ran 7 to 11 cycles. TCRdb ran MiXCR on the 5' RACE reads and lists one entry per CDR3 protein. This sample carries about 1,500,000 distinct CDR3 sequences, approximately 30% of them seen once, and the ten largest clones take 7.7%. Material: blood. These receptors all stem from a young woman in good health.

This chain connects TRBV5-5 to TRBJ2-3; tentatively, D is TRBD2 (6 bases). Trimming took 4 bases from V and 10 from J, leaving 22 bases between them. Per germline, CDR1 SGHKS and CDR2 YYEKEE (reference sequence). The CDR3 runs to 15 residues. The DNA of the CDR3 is TGTGCCAGCAGCCCCCCCGGGAGTCGGGAAGGCTCGCAGTATTTT. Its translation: CASSPPGSREGSQYF.

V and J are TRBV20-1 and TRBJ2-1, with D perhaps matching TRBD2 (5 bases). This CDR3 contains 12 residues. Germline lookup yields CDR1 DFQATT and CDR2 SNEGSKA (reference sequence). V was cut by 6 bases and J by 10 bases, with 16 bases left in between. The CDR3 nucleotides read TGCAGTGCCGCAGAGCTAGCAGTGGAGCAGTTCTTC. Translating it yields CSAAELAVEQFF.

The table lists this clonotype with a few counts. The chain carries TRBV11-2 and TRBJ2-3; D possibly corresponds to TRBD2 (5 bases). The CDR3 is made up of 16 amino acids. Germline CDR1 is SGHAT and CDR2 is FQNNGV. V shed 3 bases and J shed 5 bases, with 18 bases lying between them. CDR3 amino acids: CASSFRQLGVQDTQYF. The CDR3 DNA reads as TGTGCCAGCAGCTTTCGCCAGTTGGGAGTCCAAGATACGCAGTATTTT.

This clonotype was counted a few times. Here the CDR3 reads CASSLEFSQARSTEAFF. Written as DNA, the CDR3 is TGTGCCAGCAGCTTAGAGTTTAGCCAGGCTAGAAGCACTGAAGCTTTCTTT. The chain has TRBV7-2 and TRBJ1-1, with no clear D. V shed 1 base and J shed 4 bases, with 19 bases lying between them. Germline V gives CDR1 SGHTA, CDR2 FQGNSA. CDR3 length: 17 residues.

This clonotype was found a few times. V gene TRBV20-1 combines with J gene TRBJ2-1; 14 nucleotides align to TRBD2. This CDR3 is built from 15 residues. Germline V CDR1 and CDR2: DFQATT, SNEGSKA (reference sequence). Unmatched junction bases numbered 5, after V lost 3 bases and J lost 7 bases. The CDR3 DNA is TGCAGTGCTAGGACTAGCGGGAGGGATTTGAATGAGCAGTTCTTC. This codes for CSARTSGRDLNEQFF.

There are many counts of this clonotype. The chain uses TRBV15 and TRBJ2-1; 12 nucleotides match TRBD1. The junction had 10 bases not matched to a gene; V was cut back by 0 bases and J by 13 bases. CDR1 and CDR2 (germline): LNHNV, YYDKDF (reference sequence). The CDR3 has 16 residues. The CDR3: CATSRERDRGLSFQFF. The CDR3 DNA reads TGTGCCACCAGCAGAGAAAGGGACAGGGGGCTATCCTTCCAGTTCTTC. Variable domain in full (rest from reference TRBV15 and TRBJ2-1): DAMVIQNPRYQVTQFGKPVTLSCSQTLNHNVMYWYQQKSSQAPKLLFHYYDKDFNNEADTPDNFQSRRPNTSFCFLDIRSPGLGDTAMYLCATSRERDRGLSFQFFGPGTRLTVL.

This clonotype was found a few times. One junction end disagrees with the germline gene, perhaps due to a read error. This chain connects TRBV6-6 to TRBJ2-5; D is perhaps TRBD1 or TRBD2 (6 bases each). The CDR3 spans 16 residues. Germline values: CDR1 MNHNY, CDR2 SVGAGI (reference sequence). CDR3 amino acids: CACRPPAGEVRETQYF. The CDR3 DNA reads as TGTGCCTGCAGACCACCAGCAGGGGAGGTTAGAGAGACCCAGTACTTC.

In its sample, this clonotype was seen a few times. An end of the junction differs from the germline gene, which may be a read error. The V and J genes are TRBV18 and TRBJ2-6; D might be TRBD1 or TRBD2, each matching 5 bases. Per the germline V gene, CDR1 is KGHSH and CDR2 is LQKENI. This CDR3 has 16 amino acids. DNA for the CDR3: TGTGCCAGCTCACCGACGGGATACTCTGGGGCCAACGTCCGGACTTTC. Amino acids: CASSPTGYSGANVRTF.

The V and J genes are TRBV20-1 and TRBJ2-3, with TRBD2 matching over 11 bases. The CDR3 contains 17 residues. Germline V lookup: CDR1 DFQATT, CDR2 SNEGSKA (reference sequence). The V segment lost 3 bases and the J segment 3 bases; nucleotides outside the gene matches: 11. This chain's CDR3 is CSASDRLLAGATDTQYF. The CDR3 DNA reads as TGCAGTGCTAGTGACCGCCTACTAGCGGGAGCAACAGATACGCAGTATTTT.

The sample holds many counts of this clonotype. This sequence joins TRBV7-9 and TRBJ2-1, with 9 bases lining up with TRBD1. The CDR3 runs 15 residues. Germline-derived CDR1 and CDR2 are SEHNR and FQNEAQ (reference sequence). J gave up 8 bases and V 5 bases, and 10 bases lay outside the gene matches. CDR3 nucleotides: TGTGCCAGCAGCCCCAGGGACAGGGACAAGGATGAGCAGTTCTTC. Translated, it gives CASSPRDRDKDEQFF.

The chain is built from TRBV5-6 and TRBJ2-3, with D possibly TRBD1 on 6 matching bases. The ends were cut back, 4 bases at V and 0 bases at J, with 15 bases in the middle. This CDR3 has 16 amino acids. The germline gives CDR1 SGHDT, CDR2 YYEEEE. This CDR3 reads CASSGSTGVSTDTQYF. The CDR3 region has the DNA TGTGCCAGCAGCGGATCGACAGGAGTAAGCACAGATACGCAGTATTTT.

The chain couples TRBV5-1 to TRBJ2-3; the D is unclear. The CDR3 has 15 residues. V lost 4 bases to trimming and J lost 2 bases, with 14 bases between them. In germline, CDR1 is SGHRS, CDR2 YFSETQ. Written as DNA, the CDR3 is TGCGCCAGCAGCCCACTTGGCAGGTCCACAGATACGCAGTATTTT. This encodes CASSPLGRSTDTQYF. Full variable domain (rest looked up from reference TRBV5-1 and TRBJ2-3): KAGVTQTPRYLIKTRGQQVTLSCSPISGHRSVSWYQQTPGQGLQFLFEYFSETQRNKGNFPGRFSGRQFSNSRSEMNVSTLELGDSALYLCASSPLGRSTDTQYFGPGTRLTVL.

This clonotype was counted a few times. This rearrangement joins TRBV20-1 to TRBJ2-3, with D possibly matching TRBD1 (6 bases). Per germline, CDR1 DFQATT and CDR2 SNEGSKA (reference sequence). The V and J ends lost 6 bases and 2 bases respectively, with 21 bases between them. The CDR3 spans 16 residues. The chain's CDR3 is CSAQGGPESTTDTQYF. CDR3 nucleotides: TGCAGTGCCCAAGGGGGTCCCGAATCCACCACAGATACGCAGTATTTT.

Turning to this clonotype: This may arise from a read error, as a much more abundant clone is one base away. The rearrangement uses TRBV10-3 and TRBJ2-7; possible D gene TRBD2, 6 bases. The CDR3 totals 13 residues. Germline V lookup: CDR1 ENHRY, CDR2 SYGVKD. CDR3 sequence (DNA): TGTGCCATCAGGGAGTCGTGGGGGGACGAGCAGTACTTC. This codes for CAIRESWGDEQYF.

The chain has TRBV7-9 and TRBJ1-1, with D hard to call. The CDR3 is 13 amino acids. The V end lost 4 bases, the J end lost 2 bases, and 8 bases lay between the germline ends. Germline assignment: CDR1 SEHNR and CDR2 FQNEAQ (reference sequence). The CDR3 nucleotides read TGTGCCAGCAGCTCAAGAGACAACACTGAAGCTTTCTTT. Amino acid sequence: CASSSRDNTEAFF.

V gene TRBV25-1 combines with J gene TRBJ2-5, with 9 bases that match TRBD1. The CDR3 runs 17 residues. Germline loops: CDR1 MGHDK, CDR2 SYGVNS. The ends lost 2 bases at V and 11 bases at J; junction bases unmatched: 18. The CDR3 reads CASSEVLGTGIYNEQYF. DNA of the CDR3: TGTGCCAGCAGTGAAGTTTTGGGGACAGGGATATACAATGAGCAGTACTTC.

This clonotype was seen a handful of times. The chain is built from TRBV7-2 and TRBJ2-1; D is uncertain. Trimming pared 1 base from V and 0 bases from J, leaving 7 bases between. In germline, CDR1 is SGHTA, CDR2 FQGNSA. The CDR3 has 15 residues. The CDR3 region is CASSLGIRSYNEQFF. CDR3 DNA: TGTGCCAGCAGCTTAGGTATTCGCTCCTACAATGAGCAGTTCTTC. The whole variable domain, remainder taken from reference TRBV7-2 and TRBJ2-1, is GAGVSQSPSNKVTEKGKDVELRCDPISGHTALYWYRQSLGQGLEFLIYFQGNSAPDKSGLPSDRFSAERTGGSVSTLTIQRTQQEDSAVYLCASSLGIRSYNEQFFGPGTRLTVL.

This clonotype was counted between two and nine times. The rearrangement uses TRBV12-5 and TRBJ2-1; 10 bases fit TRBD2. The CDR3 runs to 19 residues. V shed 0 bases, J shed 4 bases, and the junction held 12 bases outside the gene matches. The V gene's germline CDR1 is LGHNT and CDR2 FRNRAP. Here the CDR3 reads CASGLVARGLAALYNEQFF. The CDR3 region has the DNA TGTGCTAGTGGTTTGGTTGCCCGAGGACTAGCGGCTTTGTACAATGAGCAGTTCTTC. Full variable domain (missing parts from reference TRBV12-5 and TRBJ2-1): DARVTQTPRHKVTEMGQEVTMRCQPILGHNTVFWYRQTMMQGLELLAYFRNRAPLDDSGMPKDRFSAEMPDATLATLKIQPSEPRDSAVYFCASGLVARGLAALYNEQFFGPGTRLTVL.

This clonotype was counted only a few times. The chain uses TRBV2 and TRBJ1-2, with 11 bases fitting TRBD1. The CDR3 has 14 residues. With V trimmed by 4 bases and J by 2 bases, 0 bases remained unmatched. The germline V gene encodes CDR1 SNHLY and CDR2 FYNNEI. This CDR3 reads CASSGDRGNYGYTF. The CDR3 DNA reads TGTGCCAGCAGTGGGGACAGGGGGAACTATGGCTACACCTTC.

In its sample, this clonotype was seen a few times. The CDR3 DNA reads TGTGCCAGCACCTACGGGGGACTAGCGGGAGGGAGGAATGAGCAGTTCTTC. Amino acids: CASTYGGLAGGRNEQFF. This chain uses TRBV2 with TRBJ2-1; 16 positions agree with TRBD2. J gave up 7 bases and V 7 bases, and 10 bases lay outside the gene matches. This CDR3 has 17 amino acids. The germline V gene encodes CDR1 SNHLY and CDR2 FYNNEI.

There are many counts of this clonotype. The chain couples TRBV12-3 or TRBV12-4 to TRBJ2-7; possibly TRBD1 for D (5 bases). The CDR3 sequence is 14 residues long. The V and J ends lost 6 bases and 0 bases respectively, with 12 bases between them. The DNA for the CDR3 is TGTGCCAGCAGCCCCATTGGGGCCTCCTACGAGCAGTACTTC. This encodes CASSPIGASYEQYF.

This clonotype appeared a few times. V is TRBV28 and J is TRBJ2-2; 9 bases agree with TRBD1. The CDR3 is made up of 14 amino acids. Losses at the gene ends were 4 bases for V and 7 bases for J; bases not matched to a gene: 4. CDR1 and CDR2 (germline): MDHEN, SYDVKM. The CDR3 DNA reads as TGTGCCAGCAGTTCCGTGACAGGGGGCGGGGAGCTGTTTTTT. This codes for CASSSVTGGGELFF.

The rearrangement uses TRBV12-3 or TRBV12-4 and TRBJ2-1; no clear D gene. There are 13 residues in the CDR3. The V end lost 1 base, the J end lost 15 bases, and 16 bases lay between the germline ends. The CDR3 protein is CASSLGGSHHPFF. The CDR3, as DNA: TGTGCCAGCAGTTTAGGAGGTAGCCATCATCCGTTCTTC.

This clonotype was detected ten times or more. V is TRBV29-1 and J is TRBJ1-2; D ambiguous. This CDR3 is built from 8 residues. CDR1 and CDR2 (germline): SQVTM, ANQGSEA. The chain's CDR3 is CTIIGYTF. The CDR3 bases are TGCACCATAATCGGCTACACCTTC.

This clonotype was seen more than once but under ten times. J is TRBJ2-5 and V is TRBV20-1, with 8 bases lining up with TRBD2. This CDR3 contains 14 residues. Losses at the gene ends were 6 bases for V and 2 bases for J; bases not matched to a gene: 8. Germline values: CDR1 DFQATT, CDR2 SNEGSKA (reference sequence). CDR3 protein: CSAPGAGGQETQYF. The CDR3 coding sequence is TGCAGTGCCCCGGGCGCGGGGGGACAAGAGACCCAGTACTTC.